This T cell receptor (beta chain) stems from a study of blood T cell repertoires in COVID-19. Whole-study context: The United States, Italy and Spain provided the acute and convalescent COVID-19 samples.

Germline loops: CDR1 MGHRA, CDR2 YSYEKL. The CDR3 covers 16 residues. The trim removed 1 base at V and 8 bases at J, leaving 5 bases unmatched. While infection was still active, Seattle patients were enrolled and then followed longitudinally. Sequencing was performed with immunoSEQ multiplex PCR; in TCRdb, only in-frame clones are kept and a portion is missing. The sample comprises roughly 150,000 clones, around 85% of which are singletons, and approximately 6.9% rests with the top ten. The source of this sequence is a man aged 80 or over with COVID-19, enrolled during active disease. The chain combines TRBV4-1 with TRBJ2-2; 12 bases map to TRBD2. Sequencing was carried out using peripheral blood. CDR3: CASSQGLAGGLGELFF. The DNA for the CDR3 is TGCGCCAGCAGCCAAGGGCTAGCGGGGGGGCTAGGGGAGCTGTTTTTT.